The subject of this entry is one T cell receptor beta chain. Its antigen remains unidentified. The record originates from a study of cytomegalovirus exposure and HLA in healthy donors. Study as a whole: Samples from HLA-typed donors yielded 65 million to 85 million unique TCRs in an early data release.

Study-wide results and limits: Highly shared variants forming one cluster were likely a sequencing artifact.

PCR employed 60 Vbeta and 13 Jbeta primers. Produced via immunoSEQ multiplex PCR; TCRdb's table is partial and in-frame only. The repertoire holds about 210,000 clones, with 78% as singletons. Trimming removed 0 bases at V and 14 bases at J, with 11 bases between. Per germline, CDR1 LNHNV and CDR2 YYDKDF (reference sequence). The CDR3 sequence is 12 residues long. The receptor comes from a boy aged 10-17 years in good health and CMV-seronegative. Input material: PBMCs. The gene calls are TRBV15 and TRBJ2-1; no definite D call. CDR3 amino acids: CATSRDQDLKFF. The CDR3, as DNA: TGTGCCACCAGCAGAGATCAGGATTTAAAGTTCTTC. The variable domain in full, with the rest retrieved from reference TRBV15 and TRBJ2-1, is DAMVIQNPRYQVTQFGKPVTLSCSQTLNHNVMYWYQQKSSQAPKLLFHYYDKDFNNEADTPDNFQSRRPNTSFCFLDIRSPGLGDTAMYLCATSRDQDLKFFGPGTRLTVL.